One sample yielded the 12 T cell receptor beta chains listed below, sequenced in a study of Ad26.COV2.S vaccination and SARS-CoV-2 variants. Sequencing was performed with immunoSEQ multiplex PCR; in TCRdb, only in-frame clones are kept and a portion is missing. The data hold about 350,000 clones, with roughly nine tenths observed a single time. Specimen: peripheral blood, collected after recovery from COVID-19. These receptors originate from a human donor who had recovered from COVID-19.

V is TRBV28 and J is TRBJ2-7; D possibly matches TRBD1 or TRBD2 (5 bases each). Germline CDR1 reads MDHEN; CDR2 reads SYDVKM. The V and J ends lost 4 bases and 0 bases respectively, with 16 bases between them. The CDR3 sequence is 16 residues long. Written as DNA, the CDR3 is TGTGCCAGCAGTTCCGCCGGGACCTGGAGCTCCTACGAGCAGTACTTC. This gives the protein CASSSAGTWSSYEQYF.

The chain recombines TRBV7-2 with TRBJ2-3, with 9 bases fitting TRBD2. Germline V CDR1 and CDR2: SGHTA, FQGNSA. The ends lost 6 bases at V and 4 bases at J; junction bases unmatched: 11. The CDR3 is 16 amino acids. Written as DNA, the CDR3 is TGTGCCAGCAGTCCTGCCGGGACTAGCAGCGCAGATACGCAGTATTTT. Amino acid sequence: CASSPAGTSSADTQYF.

The rearrangement uses TRBV9 and TRBJ2-3; 9 bases are shared with TRBD2. The V and J ends lost 0 bases and 5 bases, in that order; junction bases with no gene match: 7. The CDR3 runs to 16 residues. Germline CDR1 reads SGDLS; CDR2 reads YYNGEE. The CDR3 spells CASSVAGRGGQDTQYF. In DNA, the CDR3 is TGTGCCAGCAGCGTAGCTGGGCGGGGGGGCCAAGATACGCAGTATTTT. Looking up the rest from reference TRBV9 and TRBJ2-3 gives the full variable domain: DSGVTQTPKHLITATGQRVTLRCSPRSGDLSVYWYQQSLDQGLQFLIQYYNGEERAKGNILERFSAQQFPDLHSELNLSSLELGDSALYFCASSVAGRGGQDTQYFGPGTRLTVL.

In regard to this clone: This sample also contains other DNA sequences that code for the same CDR3. This chain uses TRBV3-1 (or the pseudogene TRBV3-2) with TRBJ1-2; D unclear. Between the trimmed V and J ends, which lost 0 bases and 7 bases, there was a span of 3 bases. The CDR3 is 11 residues long. Germline CDR1 is LGHDT and CDR2 is YNNKEL (reference sequence). The CDR3 DNA reads TGTGCCAGCAGCCAAGAGGGTGGCTACACCTTC. It specifies CASSQEGGYTF.

The chain carries TRBV5-1 and TRBJ1-3; D is ambiguous. The CDR3 covers 15 residues. Trimming left V 4 bases short and J 0 bases short, with 11 bases between. Germline CDR1 is SGHRS and CDR2 is YFSETQ. CDR3 sequence reads: CASSPATSSGNTIYF. Written as DNA, the CDR3 is TGCGCCAGCAGCCCCGCGACCAGCTCTGGAAACACCATATATTTT. Using reference TRBV5-1 and TRBJ1-3 for the parts outside the CDR3, the full variable domain is KAGVTQTPRYLIKTRGQQVTLSCSPISGHRSVSWYQQTPGQGLQFLFEYFSETQRNKGNFPGRFSGRQFSNSRSEMNVSTLELGDSALYLCASSPATSSGNTIYFGEGSWLTVV.

Of note for this clone: Other DNA sequences of this sample code for an identical CDR3. The chain uses TRBV9 and TRBJ1-4, with 11 nucleotides matching TRBD1. The CDR3 runs to 15 residues. V lost 2 bases to trimming and J lost 7 bases; unmatched junction nucleotides: 4. The germline gives CDR1 SGDLS, CDR2 YYNGEE. CDR3 region: CASSVAGTGGEKLFF. The CDR3 bases are TGTGCCAGCAGCGTGGCCGGGACAGGGGGTGAAAAACTGTTTTTT.

As DNA, the CDR3 is TGTGCCAGCAGTGGGCAGGGAGGGTATCAAGAGACCCAGTACTTC. This sequence encodes CASSGQGGYQETQYF. The V call is TRBV2, the J call TRBJ2-5; TRBD2 matches at 7 bases. Germline V gives CDR1 SNHLY, CDR2 FYNNEI. The CDR3 covers 15 residues. With V trimmed by 4 bases and J by 2 bases, 7 bases remained unmatched.

J is TRBJ1-1 and V is TRBV14; possible D gene TRBD1, 5 bases. Germline-derived CDR1 and CDR2 are SGHDN and FVKESK. V was pared by 1 base and J by 4 bases, with 19 bases between. CDR3 size: 17 residues. CDR3 protein: CASSQGDQAGMTTEAFF. The CDR3 region has the DNA TGTGCCAGCAGCCAAGGTGATCAGGCAGGGATGACCACTGAAGCTTTCTTT.

This chain joins TRBV7-9 and TRBJ2-7, with 8 bases aligning to TRBD1. Trimming at V came to 1 base and at J to 5 bases, leaving 4 bases not matched to a gene. The germline V gene has CDR1 SEHNR and CDR2 FQNEAQ (reference sequence). The length of the CDR3 is 14 residues. In DNA, the CDR3 is TGTGCCAGCAGCTTAGAGGACAGGGCAAACGAGCAGTACTTC. Residues: CASSLEDRANEQYF.

The V gene is TRBV2, the J gene TRBJ1-2; a weak D match, TRBD1 (6 bases). Trimming left V 6 bases short and J 4 bases short, with 15 bases between. This CDR3 is built from 14 residues. CDR1 and CDR2 (germline): SNHLY, FYNNEI. The CDR3 reads CASRGRTDLYGYTF. CDR3 coding DNA: TGTGCCAGCAGGGGGAGGACAGACCTCTATGGCTACACCTTC. The full variable domain, completed using reference TRBV2 and TRBJ1-2, is EPEVTQTPSHQVTQMGQEVILRCVPISNHLYFYWYRQILGQKVEFLVSFYNNEISEKSEIFDDQFSVERPDGSNFTLKIRSTKLEDSAMYFCASRGRTDLYGYTFGSGTRLTVV.

The chain recombines TRBV6-5 with TRBJ1-1, with a weak D call TRBD1 (5 bases). The CDR3 loop spans 14 amino acids. Trimming removed 6 bases at V and 1 base at J, with 12 bases between. Germline CDR1 is MNHEY and CDR2 is SVGAGI. CDR3 residues: CASRTAGTNTEAFF. The CDR3 DNA sequence: TGTGCCAGCAGGACCGCGGGGACGAACACTGAAGCTTTCTTT.

This clone was detected only once. The chain couples TRBV7-2 to TRBJ2-5; D call uncertain. The CDR3 contains 12 residues. The V and J ends lost 5 bases and 5 bases respectively, with 9 bases between them. Germline CDR1 reads SGHTA; CDR2 reads FQGNSA. CDR3 amino acids: CASSPTMETQYF. Written as DNA, the CDR3 is TGTGCCAGCAGCCCCACTATGGAGACCCAGTACTTC.